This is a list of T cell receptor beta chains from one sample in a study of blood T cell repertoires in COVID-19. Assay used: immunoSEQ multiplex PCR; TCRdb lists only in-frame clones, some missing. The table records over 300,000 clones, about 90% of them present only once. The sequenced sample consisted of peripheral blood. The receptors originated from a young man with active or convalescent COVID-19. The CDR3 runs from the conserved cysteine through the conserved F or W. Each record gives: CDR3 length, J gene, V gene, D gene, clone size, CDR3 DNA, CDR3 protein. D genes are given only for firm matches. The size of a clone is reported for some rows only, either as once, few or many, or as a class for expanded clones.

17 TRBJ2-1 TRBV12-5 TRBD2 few TGTGCTAGTGGTTTGGTCCTAGGACTAGCGGACTACAATGAGCAGTTCTTC CASGLVLGLADYNEQFF
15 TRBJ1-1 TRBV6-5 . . TGTGCCAGCAGTTACTCTAATAGACAGAACACTGAAGCTTTCTTT CASSYSNRQNTEAFF
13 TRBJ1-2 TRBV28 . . TGTGCCAGCAGTTTAGGGGCACACTATGGCTACACCTTC CASSLGAHYGYTF
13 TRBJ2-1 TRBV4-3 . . TGCGCCAGCAGCCAAGCAGGGTACGGTGAGCAGTTCTTC CASSQAGYGEQFF
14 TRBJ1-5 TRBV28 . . TGTGCCAGCAGCCGGGACATTAGCAATCAGCCCCAGCATTTT CASSRDISNQPQHF
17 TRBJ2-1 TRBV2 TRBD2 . TGTGCCAGCAGTGAAGCCCTGACTAGCGGGAGACGGGATGAGCAGTTCTTC CASSEALTSGRRDEQFF
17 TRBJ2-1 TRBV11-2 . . TGTGCCAGCAGCTTCATAGTCCCATCTAGGTCCTACAATGAGCAGTTCTTC CASSFIVPSRSYNEQFF
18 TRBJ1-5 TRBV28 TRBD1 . TGTGCCAGCAGTTTACCCGACAGGGGGCCTCTGGGACTTCAGCCCCAGCATTTT CASSLPDRGPLGLQPQHF
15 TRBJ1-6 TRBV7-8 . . TGTGCCAGCAGCCCCGGGGGACGGAATAATTCACCCCTCCACTTT CASSPGGRNNSPLHF
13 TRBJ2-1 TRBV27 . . TGTGCCAGCAGGGACATTTCCTACAATGAGCAGTTCTTC CASRDISYNEQFF
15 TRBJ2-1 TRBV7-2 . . TGTGCCAGCACAGTCGTGGGAGGGGGATACAATGAGCAGTTCTTC CASTVVGGGYNEQFF
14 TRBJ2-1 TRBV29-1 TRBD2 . TGCAGCGTTGTTCTGACTAGCGGGGGGGACAGGCAGTTCTTC CSVVLTSGGDRQFF
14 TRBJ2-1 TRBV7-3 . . TGTGCCAGCAGTCCTAGCTCGAGCTACAATGAGCAGTTCTTC CASSPSSSYNEQFF
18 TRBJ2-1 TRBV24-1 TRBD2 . TGTGCCACCAGTGACCCCACTAGCGGGACCCCCCGGAAGGATGAGCAGTTCTTC CATSDPTSGTPRKDEQFF
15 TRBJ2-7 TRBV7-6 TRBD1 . TGTGCCAGCAGCTTGATCGGGGACAGGGGGTACGAGCAGTACTTC CASSLIGDRGYEQYF
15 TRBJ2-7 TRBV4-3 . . TGCGCCAGCAGCCAAGATCACGGGAGTGTTTTCGAGCAGTACTTC CASSQDHGSVFEQYF
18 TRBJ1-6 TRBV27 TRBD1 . TGTGCCAGCAGTTTCAGGGGGGTTCGCCCCGGAGGGAGTTCACCCCTCCACTTT CASSFRGVRPGGSSPLHF
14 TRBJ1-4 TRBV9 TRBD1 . TGTGCCAGCAGCTCACAGGGGACTAATGAAAAACTGTTTTTT CASSSQGTNEKLFF
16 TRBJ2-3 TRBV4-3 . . TGCGCCAGCAGCCCCGACCGAGACAGGAGGTCGGATACGCAGTATTTT CASSPDRDRRSDTQYF
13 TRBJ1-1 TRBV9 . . TGTGCCAGCAGCGTAGGGGGCAGCACTGAAGCTTTCTTT CASSVGGSTEAFF
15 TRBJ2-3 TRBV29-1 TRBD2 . TGCAGCGTCGAGCGGGGATTACTATTCACAGATACGCAGTATTTT CSVERGLLFTDTQYF
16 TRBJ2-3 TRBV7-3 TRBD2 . TGTGCCAGCAGCCCCTCCCTAGCGGGGTCCACAGATACGCAGTATTTT CASSPSLAGSTDTQYF
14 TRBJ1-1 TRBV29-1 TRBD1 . TGCAGCGTGTTCTACAGGGGAAGACCCATTGAAGCTTTCTTT CSVFYRGRPIEAFF
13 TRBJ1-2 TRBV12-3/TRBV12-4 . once TGTGCCAGCAGAGTACAGGGATCCTATGGCTACACCTTC CASRVQGSYGYTF
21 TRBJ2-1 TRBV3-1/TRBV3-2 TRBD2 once TGTGCCAGCAGCCCACTAAACCCCGGGACTAGCGGGAGGCGACTCTACAATGAGCAGTTCTTC CASSPLNPGTSGRRLYNEQFF
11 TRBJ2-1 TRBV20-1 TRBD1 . TGCAGTGCTAGTGGGACAGCCTTGCAGTTCTTC CSASGTALQFF
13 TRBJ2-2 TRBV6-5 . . TGTGCCAGCAGATCCCCACAGGCCGGGGAGCTGTTTTTT CASRSPQAGELFF
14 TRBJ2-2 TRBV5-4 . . TGTGCCAGCAGCTTCAGCGCGAACACCGGGGAGCTGTTTTTT CASSFSANTGELFF
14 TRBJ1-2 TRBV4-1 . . TGCGCCAGCAGCCAGGACAGATCTAACTATGGCTACACCTTC CASSQDRSNYGYTF
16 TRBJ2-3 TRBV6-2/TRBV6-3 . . TGTGCCAGCAGTTACTATCGGGGAGCAAGCACAGATACGCAGTATTTT CASSYYRGASTDTQYF
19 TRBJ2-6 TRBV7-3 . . TGTGCCAGCAGCCCGCGGGGTGACAGGGTGAGCTCTGGGGCCAACGTGCTGACTTTC CASSPRGDRVSSGANVLTF
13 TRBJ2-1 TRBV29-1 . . TGCAGCGTCTCGGGAGAGTCCTACAATGAGCAGTTCTTC CSVSGESYNEQFF
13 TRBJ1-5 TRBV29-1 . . TGCAGCGTTCGGGGGAGCAGCAATCAGCCCCAGCATTTT CSVRGSSNQPQHF
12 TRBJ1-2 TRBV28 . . TGTGCCAGTAGACAGGATATTTACGGCTACACCTTC CASRQDIYGYTF
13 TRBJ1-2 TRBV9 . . TGTGCCAGCAGCGTAGGACAGGCCCGGGGCTACACCTTC CASSVGQARGYTF
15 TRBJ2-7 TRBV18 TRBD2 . TGTGCCAGCTCAGGGCGGACTAGCGGGAGCGGGGAGCAGTACTTC CASSGRTSGSGEQYF
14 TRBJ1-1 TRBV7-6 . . TGTGCCAGCAGCTTAGCAGGGGGGGGCACTGAAGCTTTCTTT CASSLAGGGTEAFF
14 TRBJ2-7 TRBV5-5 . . TGTGCCAGCAGCTACCAGGGGTTGACCTACGAGCAGTACTTC CASSYQGLTYEQYF
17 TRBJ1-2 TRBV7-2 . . TGTGCCAGCAGCTTAGTGGAGACAGCCGTTCTAATCTATGGCTACACCTTC CASSLVETAVLIYGYTF
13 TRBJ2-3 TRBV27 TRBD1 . TGTGCCAGCAACAGGGGACCCACAGATACGCAGTATTTT CASNRGPTDTQYF
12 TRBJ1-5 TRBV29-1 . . TGCAGCGTTGGAGGGTCGAACCAGCCCCAGCATTTT CSVGGSNQPQHF
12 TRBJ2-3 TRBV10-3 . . TGTGCCATCAGTGACGGCACAGATACGCAGTATTTT CAISDGTDTQYF
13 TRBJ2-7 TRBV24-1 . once TGTGCCACCAGTGACCCCGACAGCTACGAGCAGTACTTC CATSDPDSYEQYF
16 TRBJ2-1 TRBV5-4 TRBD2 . TGTGCCAGCAGAGACCCTGGACTAGCGGGAGTCAATGAGCAGTTCTTC CASRDPGLAGVNEQFF
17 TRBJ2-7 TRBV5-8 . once TGTGCCAGCAGCTCGGAGTGGAGAAGCTATGAACCCTACGAGCAGTACTTC CASSSEWRSYEPYEQYF
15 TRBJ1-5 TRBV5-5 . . TGTGCCAGCAGCTCCCAGGGGAAAGAGGTTCAGCCCCAGCATTTT CASSSQGKEVQPQHF
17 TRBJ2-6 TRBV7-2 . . TGTGCCAGCAGGCCCTCGGTGCCTACCTCTGGGGCCAACGTGCTGACTTTC CASRPSVPTSGANVLTF
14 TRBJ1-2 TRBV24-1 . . TGTGCCACCAGTGATTGGGACAACCGCTATGGCTACACCTTC CATSDWDNRYGYTF
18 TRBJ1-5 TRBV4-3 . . TGCGCCAGCAGCCAAGAATGGGCGGGGCCTCTTCCCAATCAGCCCCAGCATTTT CASSQEWAGPLPNQPQHF
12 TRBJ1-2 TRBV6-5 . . TGTGCCGCAGGGTACCCGGGGGATGGCTACACCTTC CAAGYPGDGYTF
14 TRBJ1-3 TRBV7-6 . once TGTGCCAGCAGCAGCGCACTTTCTGGAAACACCATATATTTT CASSSALSGNTIYF
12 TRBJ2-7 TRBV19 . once TGTGCCAGCTCCCGAGGCGGCTACGAGCAGTACTTC CASSRGGYEQYF
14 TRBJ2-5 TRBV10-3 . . TGTGCCATCAGTGCGGGGGGCGGTATGGAGACCCAGTACTTC CAISAGGGMETQYF
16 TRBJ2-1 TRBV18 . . TGTGCCAGCTCACCCCCCCCGAGCGGCTCCTACAATGAGCAGTTCTTC CASSPPPSGSYNEQFF
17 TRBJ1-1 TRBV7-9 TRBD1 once TGTGCCAGCAGCTCAGGGGACAGGGGCCCCTTGGGCACTGAAGCTTTCTTT CASSSGDRGPLGTEAFF
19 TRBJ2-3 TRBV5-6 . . TGTGCCAGCAGCTTGGACTTTAGGTTTGGACTCCCGTCGGGGGATACGCAGTATTTT CASSLDFRFGLPSGDTQYF
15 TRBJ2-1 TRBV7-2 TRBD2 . TGTGCCAGCAGCTTAGCGGGAGGGCCGGGTAATGAGCAGTTCTTC CASSLAGGPGNEQFF